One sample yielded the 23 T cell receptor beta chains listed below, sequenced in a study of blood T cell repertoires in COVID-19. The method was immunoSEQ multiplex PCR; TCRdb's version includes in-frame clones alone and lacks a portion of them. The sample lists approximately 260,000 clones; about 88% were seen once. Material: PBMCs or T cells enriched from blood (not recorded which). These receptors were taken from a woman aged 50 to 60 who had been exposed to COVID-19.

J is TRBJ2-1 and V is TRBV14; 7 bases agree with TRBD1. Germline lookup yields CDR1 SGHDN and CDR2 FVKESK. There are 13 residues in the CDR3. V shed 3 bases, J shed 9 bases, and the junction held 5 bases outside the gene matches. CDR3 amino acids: CASSQRQGREQFF. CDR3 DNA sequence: TGTGCCAGCAGCCAGAGACAGGGTCGTGAGCAGTTCTTC.

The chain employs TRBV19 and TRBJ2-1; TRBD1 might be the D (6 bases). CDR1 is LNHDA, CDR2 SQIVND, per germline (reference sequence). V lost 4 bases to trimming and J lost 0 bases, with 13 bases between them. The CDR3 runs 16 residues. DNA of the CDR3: TGTGCCAGTAGTACAACAGGACAGAGCTCCTACAATGAGCAGTTCTTC. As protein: CASSTTGQSSYNEQFF.

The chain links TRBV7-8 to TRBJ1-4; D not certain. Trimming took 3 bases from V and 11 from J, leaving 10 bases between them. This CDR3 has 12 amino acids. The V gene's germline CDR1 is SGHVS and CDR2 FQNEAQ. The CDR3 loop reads CASSLPFGKLFF. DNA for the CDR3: TGTGCCAGCAGCTTGCCCTTCGGGAAACTGTTTTTT.

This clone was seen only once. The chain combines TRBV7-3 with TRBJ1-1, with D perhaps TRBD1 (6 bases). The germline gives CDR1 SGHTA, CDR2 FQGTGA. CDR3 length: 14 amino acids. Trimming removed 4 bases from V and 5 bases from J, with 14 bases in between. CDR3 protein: CASSSNRAVTEAFF. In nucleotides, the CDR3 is TGTGCCAGCAGCTCAAACAGGGCGGTGACTGAAGCTTTCTTT. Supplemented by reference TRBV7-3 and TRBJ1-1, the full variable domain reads GAGVSQTPSNKVTEKGKYVELRCDPISGHTALYWYRQSLGQGPEFLIYFQGTGAADDSGLPNDRFFAVRPEGSVSTLKIQRTERGDSAVYLCASSSNRAVTEAFFGQGTRLTVV.

This CDR3 is CASSPMDGANYGYTF. CDR3 sequence (DNA): TGTGCCAGCAGTCCTATGGACGGGGCTAACTATGGCTACACCTTC. The chain couples TRBV6-5 to TRBJ1-2; unclear D gene. Germline V CDR1 and CDR2: MNHEY, SVGAGI. CDR3 size: 15 residues. The germline V and J ends were trimmed by 5 bases and 0 bases, with 13 bases remaining between them.

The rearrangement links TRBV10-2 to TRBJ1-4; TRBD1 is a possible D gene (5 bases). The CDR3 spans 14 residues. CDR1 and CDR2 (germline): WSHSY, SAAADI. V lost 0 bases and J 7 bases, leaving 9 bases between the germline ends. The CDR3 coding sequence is TGCGCCAGCAGTGAGTCGGGGCTAAGTGAAAAACTGTTTTTT. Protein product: CASSESGLSEKLFF.

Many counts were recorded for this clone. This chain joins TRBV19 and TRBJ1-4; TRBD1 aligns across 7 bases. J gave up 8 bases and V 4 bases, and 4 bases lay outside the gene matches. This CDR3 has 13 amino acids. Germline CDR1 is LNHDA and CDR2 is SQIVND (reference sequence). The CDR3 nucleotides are TGTGCCAGTAGTAACAGGGGCTTCGAAAAACTGTTTTTT. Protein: CASSNRGFEKLFF.

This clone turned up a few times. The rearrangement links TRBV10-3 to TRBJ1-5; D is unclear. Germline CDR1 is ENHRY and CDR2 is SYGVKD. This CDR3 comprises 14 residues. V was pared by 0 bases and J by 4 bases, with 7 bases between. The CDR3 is CAISESSSNQPQHF. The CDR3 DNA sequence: TGTGCCATCAGTGAGTCCTCCAGTAATCAGCCCCAGCATTTT.

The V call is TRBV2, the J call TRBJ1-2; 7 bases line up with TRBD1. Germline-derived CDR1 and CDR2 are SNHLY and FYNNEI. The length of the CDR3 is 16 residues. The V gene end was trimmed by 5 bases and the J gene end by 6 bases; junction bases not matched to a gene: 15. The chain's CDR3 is CASSPPTRQGENGYTF. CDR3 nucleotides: TGTGCCAGCAGTCCCCCCACTCGACAGGGAGAAAATGGCTACACCTTC.

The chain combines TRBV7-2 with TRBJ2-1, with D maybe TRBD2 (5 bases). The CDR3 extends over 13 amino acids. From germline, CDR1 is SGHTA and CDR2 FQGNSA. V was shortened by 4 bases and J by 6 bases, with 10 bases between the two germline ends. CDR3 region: CASSSLRGNEQFF. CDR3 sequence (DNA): TGTGCCAGCAGCTCCCTCCGGGGCAATGAGCAGTTCTTC. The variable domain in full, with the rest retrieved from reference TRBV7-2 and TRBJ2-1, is GAGVSQSPSNKVTEKGKDVELRCDPISGHTALYWYRQSLGQGLEFLIYFQGNSAPDKSGLPSDRFSAERTGGSVSTLTIQRTQQEDSAVYLCASSSLRGNEQFFGPGTRLTVL.

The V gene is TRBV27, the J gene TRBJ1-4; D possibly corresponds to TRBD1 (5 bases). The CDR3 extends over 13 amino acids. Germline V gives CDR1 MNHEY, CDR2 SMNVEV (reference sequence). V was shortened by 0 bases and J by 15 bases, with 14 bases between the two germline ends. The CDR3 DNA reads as TGTGCCAGCAGTTTATCTCGGGGGGACGAAGTGTTTTTT. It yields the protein CASSLSRGDEVFF.

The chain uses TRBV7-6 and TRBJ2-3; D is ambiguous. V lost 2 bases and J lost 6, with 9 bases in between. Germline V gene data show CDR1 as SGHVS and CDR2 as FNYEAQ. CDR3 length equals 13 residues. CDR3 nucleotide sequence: TGTGCCAGCAGCTTAATGAGGTTCGATACGCAGTATTTT. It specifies CASSLMRFDTQYF.

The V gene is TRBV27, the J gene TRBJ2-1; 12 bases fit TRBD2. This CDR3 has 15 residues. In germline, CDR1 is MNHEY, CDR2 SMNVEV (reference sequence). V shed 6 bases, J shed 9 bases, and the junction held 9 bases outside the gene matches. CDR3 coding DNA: TGTGCCAGCAGATCGGGGCTAGCGGGGGGGCGTGAGCAGTTCTTC. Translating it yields CASRSGLAGGREQFF.

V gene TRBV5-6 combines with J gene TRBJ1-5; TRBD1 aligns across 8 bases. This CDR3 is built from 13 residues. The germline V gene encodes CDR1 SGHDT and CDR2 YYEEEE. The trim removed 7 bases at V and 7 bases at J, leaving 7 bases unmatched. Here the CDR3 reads CASSGQGGQPQHF. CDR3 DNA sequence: TGTGCCAGCTCTGGACAGGGAGGACAGCCCCAGCATTTT.

DNA for the CDR3: TGTGCCAGCTCTCAGATGACAGCCTCGAACACTGAAGCTTTCTTT. It encodes CASSQMTASNTEAFF. The chain couples TRBV18 to TRBJ1-1; D possibly corresponds to TRBD1 (5 bases). Trimming left V 6 bases short and J 1 base short, with 15 bases between. Germline CDR1 and CDR2: KGHSH and LQKENI. The CDR3 totals 15 residues.

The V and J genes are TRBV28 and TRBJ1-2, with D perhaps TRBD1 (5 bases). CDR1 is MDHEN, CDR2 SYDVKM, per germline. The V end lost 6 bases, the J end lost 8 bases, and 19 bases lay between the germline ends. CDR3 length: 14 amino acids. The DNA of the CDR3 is TGTGCCAGCAGCCCCACTGGAGGGGCTGGCGGCTACACCTTC. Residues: CASSPTGGAGGYTF.

The CDR3 DNA follows: TGTGCCAGCAGCGTACCCGGACACGTATCCTACGAGCAGTACTTC. Residues: CASSVPGHVSYEQYF. The gene calls are TRBV9 and TRBJ2-7; possible D gene TRBD1, 5 bases. This CDR3 is 15 amino acids long. Trimming pared 1 base from V and 1 base from J, leaving 12 bases between. CDR1 and CDR2 (germline): SGDLS, YYNGEE.

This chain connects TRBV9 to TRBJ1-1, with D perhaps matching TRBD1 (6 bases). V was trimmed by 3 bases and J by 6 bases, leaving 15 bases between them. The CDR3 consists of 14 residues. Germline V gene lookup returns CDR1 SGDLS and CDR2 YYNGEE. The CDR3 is CASSGRQKGAEAFF. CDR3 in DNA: TGTGCCAGCAGCGGAAGACAGAAGGGGGCTGAAGCTTTCTTT. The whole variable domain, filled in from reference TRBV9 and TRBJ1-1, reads DSGVTQTPKHLITATGQRVTLRCSPRSGDLSVYWYQQSLDQGLQFLIQYYNGEERAKGNILERFSAQQFPDLHSELNLSSLELGDSALYFCASSGRQKGAEAFFGQGTRLTVV.

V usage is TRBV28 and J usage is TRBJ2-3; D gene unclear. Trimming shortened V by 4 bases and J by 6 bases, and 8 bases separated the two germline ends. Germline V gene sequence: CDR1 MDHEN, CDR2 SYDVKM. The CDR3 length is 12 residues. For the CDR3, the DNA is TGTGCCAGCAGTTCCACGCGGGATACGCAGTATTTT. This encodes CASSSTRDTQYF.

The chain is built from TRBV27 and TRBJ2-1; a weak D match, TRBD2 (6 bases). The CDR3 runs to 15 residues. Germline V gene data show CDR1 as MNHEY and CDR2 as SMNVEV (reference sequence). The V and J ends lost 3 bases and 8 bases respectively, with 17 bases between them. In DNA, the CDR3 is TGTGCCAGCAGTTTGGGTGGCCGGCCGGGGGATGAGCAGTTCTTC. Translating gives CASSLGGRPGDEQFF.

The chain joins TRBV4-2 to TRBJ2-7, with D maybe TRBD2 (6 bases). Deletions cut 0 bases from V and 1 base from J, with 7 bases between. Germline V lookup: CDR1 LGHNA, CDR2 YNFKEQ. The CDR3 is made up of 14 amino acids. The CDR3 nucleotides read TGTGCCAGCAGCCAAGAGCGGGGATCCTACGAGCAGTACTTC. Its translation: CASSQERGSYEQYF.

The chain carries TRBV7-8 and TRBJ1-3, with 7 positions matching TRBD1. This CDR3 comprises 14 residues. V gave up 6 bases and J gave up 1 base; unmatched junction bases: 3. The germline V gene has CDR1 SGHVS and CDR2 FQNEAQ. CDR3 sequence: CASRNRGSGNTIYF. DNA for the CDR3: TGTGCCAGCAGAAACAGGGGATCTGGAAACACCATATATTTT.

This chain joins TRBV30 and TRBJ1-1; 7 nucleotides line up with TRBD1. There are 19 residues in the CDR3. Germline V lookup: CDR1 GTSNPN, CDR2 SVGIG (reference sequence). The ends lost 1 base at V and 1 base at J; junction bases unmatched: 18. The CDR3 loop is CAWSAYLATGKLPNTEAFF. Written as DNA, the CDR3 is TGTGCCTGGAGTGCTTACCTTGCGACAGGGAAGTTACCGAACACTGAAGCTTTCTTT.